A selection of T cell receptor beta chains follows, all from one sample in a study of T cell responses to AZD1222 COVID-19 vaccine. TCRdb's table, derived via immunoSEQ multiplex PCR, lists solely in-frame clones and lacks some. The sample gives around 80,000 clones, more than 85% of which show up once; around 4.5% is in the top ten. The specimen was peripheral blood, collected 28 days after the second AZD1222 dose. Source of these receptors: an adult who received the AZD1222 COVID-19 vaccine. CDR3s include the opening cysteine and the closing phenylalanine or tryptophan. A D gene is named only where the DNA matches it firmly. The listing skips clone size in some rows; elsewhere it reads once, few, many or a size class.

cdr3_length: 13; v_call: TRBV6-5; d_call: -; j_call: TRBJ1-4; clone_size: -; cdr3_aa: CASSYSGTEKLFF; cdr3_nt: TGTGCCAGCAGTTACTCGGGGACCGAAAAACTGTTTTTT
cdr3_length: 16; v_call: TRBV5-5; d_call: -; j_call: TRBJ1-5; clone_size: -; cdr3_aa: CASSRGSGHSNQPQHF; cdr3_nt: TGTGCCAGCAGCCGGGGCTCAGGGCATAGCAATCAGCCCCAGCATTTT
cdr3_length: 15; v_call: TRBV7-9; d_call: -; j_call: TRBJ2-1; clone_size: -; cdr3_aa: CASSLAAGFYNEQFF; cdr3_nt: TGTGCCAGCAGCTTAGCCGCCGGGTTTTACAATGAGCAGTTCTTC
cdr3_length: 14; v_call: TRBV30; d_call: TRBD1; j_call: TRBJ2-5; clone_size: -; cdr3_aa: CAWRGTGGRETQYF; cdr3_nt: TGTGCCTGGAGGGGGACAGGGGGCAGAGAGACCCAGTACTTC
cdr3_length: 17; v_call: TRBV2; d_call: -; j_call: TRBJ1-6; clone_size: -; cdr3_aa: CASSRQLTGSYNSPLHF; cdr3_nt: TGTGCCAGCTCCCGCCAACTAACAGGGTCCTATAATTCACCCCTCCACTTT
cdr3_length: 16; v_call: TRBV5-4; d_call: -; j_call: TRBJ2-5; clone_size: once; cdr3_aa: CASSLDLGGPQETQYF; cdr3_nt: TGTGCCAGCAGCTTGGACTTAGGGGGTCCACAAGAGACCCAGTACTTC
cdr3_length: 15; v_call: TRBV19; d_call: -; j_call: TRBJ1-5; clone_size: -; cdr3_aa: CASRTVGESNQPQHF; cdr3_nt: TGTGCCAGTCGAACTGTGGGGGAGAGCAATCAGCCCCAGCATTTT
cdr3_length: 14; v_call: TRBV7-2; d_call: -; j_call: TRBJ1-2; clone_size: -; cdr3_aa: CASSFREANYGYTF; cdr3_nt: TGTGCCAGCAGCTTCAGGGAGGCTAACTATGGCTACACCTTC
cdr3_length: 11; v_call: TRBV7-2; d_call: -; j_call: TRBJ2-7; clone_size: few; cdr3_aa: CASSPAYEQYF; cdr3_nt: TGTGCCAGCAGCCCCGCCTACGAGCAGTACTTC
cdr3_length: 17; v_call: TRBV6-1; d_call: -; j_call: TRBJ2-3; clone_size: once; cdr3_aa: CASSAPTGILRTDTQYF; cdr3_nt: TGTGCCAGCAGTGCTCCCACAGGGATACTTCGCACAGATACGCAGTATTTT
cdr3_length: 17; v_call: TRBV20-1; d_call: -; j_call: TRBJ2-1; clone_size: -; cdr3_aa: CSASGSERRLFYNEQFF; cdr3_nt: TGCAGTGCTAGTGGCTCGGAAAGGAGGCTCTTTTACAATGAGCAGTTCTTC
cdr3_length: 14; v_call: TRBV5-1; d_call: -; j_call: TRBJ2-1; clone_size: -; cdr3_aa: CASSLGPSDNEQFF; cdr3_nt: TGCGCCAGCAGCCTGGGTCCATCGGACAATGAGCAGTTCTTC
cdr3_length: 15; v_call: TRBV27; d_call: TRBD1; j_call: TRBJ1-2; clone_size: -; cdr3_aa: CASSTTGGGYYGYTF; cdr3_nt: TGTGCCAGCAGTACCACAGGGGGGGGGTACTATGGCTACACCTTC
cdr3_length: 15; v_call: TRBV18; d_call: -; j_call: TRBJ2-4; clone_size: -; cdr3_aa: CASSPVSGVENIQYF; cdr3_nt: TGTGCCAGCTCACCGGTATCAGGGGTTGAAAACATTCAGTACTTC
cdr3_length: 15; v_call: TRBV11-1; d_call: -; j_call: TRBJ2-7; clone_size: -; cdr3_aa: CASSPVMVTGDEQYF; cdr3_nt: TGTGCCAGCAGCCCCGTTATGGTTACGGGAGACGAGCAGTACTTC
cdr3_length: 17; v_call: TRBV4-3; d_call: -; j_call: TRBJ2-1; clone_size: -; cdr3_aa: CASSQAVELAQGNEQFF; cdr3_nt: TGCGCCAGCAGCCAAGCGGTGGAACTAGCGCAGGGGAATGAGCAGTTCTTC
cdr3_length: 14; v_call: TRBV16; d_call: -; j_call: TRBJ1-1; clone_size: once; cdr3_aa: CASSQNGLNTEAFF; cdr3_nt: TGTGCCAGCAGCCAAAACGGCTTGAACACTGAAGCTTTCTTT
cdr3_length: 14; v_call: TRBV19; d_call: -; j_call: TRBJ1-1; clone_size: -; cdr3_aa: CASSHTLWNTEAFF; cdr3_nt: TGTGCCAGTAGTCACACCCTTTGGAACACTGAAGCTTTCTTT
cdr3_length: 11; v_call: TRBV5-5; d_call: -; j_call: TRBJ1-1; clone_size: medium-sized; cdr3_aa: CASTEGAEAFF; cdr3_nt: TGTGCCAGCACCGAGGGGGCTGAAGCTTTCTTT
cdr3_length: 14; v_call: TRBV5-1; d_call: -; j_call: TRBJ1-1; clone_size: -; cdr3_aa: CASSLEGSGTEAFF; cdr3_nt: TGCGCCAGCAGCTTGGAAGGGAGCGGCACTGAAGCTTTCTTT
cdr3_length: 14; v_call: TRBV2; d_call: -; j_call: TRBJ1-1; clone_size: -; cdr3_aa: CASRLVPYNTEAFF; cdr3_nt: TGTGCCAGCAGGCTGGTCCCCTACAACACTGAAGCTTTCTTT
cdr3_length: 14; v_call: TRBV4-1; d_call: TRBD1; j_call: TRBJ2-7; clone_size: -; cdr3_aa: CASSQLGQGTLQYF; cdr3_nt: TGCGCCAGCAGCCAGCTTGGACAGGGGACCCTTCAGTACTTC
cdr3_length: 11; v_call: TRBV19; d_call: -; j_call: TRBJ1-2; clone_size: few; cdr3_aa: CASSIGPGYTF; cdr3_nt: TGTGCCAGTAGTATCGGTCCGGGCTACACCTTC
cdr3_length: 13; v_call: TRBV15; d_call: -; j_call: TRBJ2-7; clone_size: -; cdr3_aa: CATSRDRSYEQYF; cdr3_nt: TGTGCCACCAGCAGAGATCGTAGCTACGAGCAGTACTTC
cdr3_length: 17; v_call: TRBV18; d_call: TRBD2; j_call: TRBJ2-3; clone_size: -; cdr3_aa: CASSPQTSGSRTDTQYF; cdr3_nt: TGTGCCAGCTCACCACAGACTAGCGGGAGCCGCACAGATACGCAGTATTTT
cdr3_length: 13; v_call: TRBV30; d_call: -; j_call: TRBJ1-5; clone_size: once; cdr3_aa: CAWSVDVNQPQHF; cdr3_nt: TGTGCCTGGAGTGTCGACGTCAATCAGCCCCAGCATTTT
cdr3_length: 15; v_call: TRBV30; d_call: -; j_call: TRBJ1-5; clone_size: -; cdr3_aa: CAWISKGGAGQPQHF; cdr3_nt: TGTGCCTGGATCTCGAAGGGGGGGGCGGGTCAGCCCCAGCATTTT
cdr3_length: 14; v_call: TRBV4-2; d_call: TRBD1; j_call: TRBJ1-2; clone_size: -; cdr3_aa: CASSQGQRFDGYTF; cdr3_nt: TGTGCCAGCAGCCAGGGACAGCGTTTCGATGGCTACACCTTC
cdr3_length: 13; v_call: TRBV7-2; d_call: -; j_call: TRBJ1-5; clone_size: -; cdr3_aa: CASSQGHNQPQHF; cdr3_nt: TGTGCCAGCAGTCAGGGCCACAATCAGCCCCAGCATTTT
cdr3_length: 11; v_call: TRBV18; d_call: -; j_call: TRBJ2-1; clone_size: -; cdr3_aa: CASSPEQEQFF; cdr3_nt: TGTGCCAGCTCACCAGAGCAGGAGCAGTTCTTC
cdr3_length: 17; v_call: TRBV4-1; d_call: TRBD1; j_call: TRBJ2-3; clone_size: -; cdr3_aa: CASSQEPGTGGIDTQYF; cdr3_nt: TGCGCCAGCAGCCAAGAGCCCGGGACAGGGGGCATAGATACGCAGTATTTT
cdr3_length: 13; v_call: TRBV6-6; d_call: -; j_call: TRBJ2-5; clone_size: -; cdr3_aa: CASSYLIGETQYF; cdr3_nt: TGTGCCAGCAGTTACCTGATCGGAGAGACCCAGTACTTC
cdr3_length: 13; v_call: TRBV19; d_call: -; j_call: TRBJ1-1; clone_size: -; cdr3_aa: CASSLQGYTEAFF; cdr3_nt: TGTGCCAGTAGTCTACAGGGATATACTGAAGCTTTCTTT
cdr3_length: 15; v_call: TRBV28; d_call: -; j_call: TRBJ2-1; clone_size: -; cdr3_aa: CASSLGTFSYNEQFF; cdr3_nt: TGTGCCAGCAGTTTAGGGACTTTCTCCTACAATGAGCAGTTCTTC
cdr3_length: 14; v_call: TRBV10-3; d_call: -; j_call: TRBJ2-1; clone_size: -; cdr3_aa: CAINARAPYNEQFF; cdr3_nt: TGTGCCATCAATGCGCGGGCTCCCTACAATGAGCAGTTCTTC
cdr3_length: 13; v_call: TRBV5-8; d_call: -; j_call: TRBJ1-2; clone_size: -; cdr3_aa: CASSPDRVYGYTF; cdr3_nt: TGTGCCAGCAGCCCGGACAGAGTCTATGGCTACACCTTC